Included here is one TCR beta chain sequence, with context. Following a re-call of the 5' RACE reads, TCRdb has one entry per CDR3 protein and lacks DNA. Recorded for this sample: 150,000 to 200,000 distinct CDR3 sequences. This record comes from a study of monozygotic twins with inflammatory bowel disease. Germline V gives CDR1 SGHKS, CDR2 YYEKEE (reference sequence). CDR3 size: 14 residues. The clonotype was recovered from a human donor with ulcerative colitis or Crohn's disease, or a healthy co-twin of an affected twin (not recorded which). The chain has TRBV5-5 and TRBJ2-3; TCRdb indicates TRBD1, and absent DNA this call remains unverified. Sequencing was carried out using blood. The CDR3 protein is CASSSGTDTDTQYF.